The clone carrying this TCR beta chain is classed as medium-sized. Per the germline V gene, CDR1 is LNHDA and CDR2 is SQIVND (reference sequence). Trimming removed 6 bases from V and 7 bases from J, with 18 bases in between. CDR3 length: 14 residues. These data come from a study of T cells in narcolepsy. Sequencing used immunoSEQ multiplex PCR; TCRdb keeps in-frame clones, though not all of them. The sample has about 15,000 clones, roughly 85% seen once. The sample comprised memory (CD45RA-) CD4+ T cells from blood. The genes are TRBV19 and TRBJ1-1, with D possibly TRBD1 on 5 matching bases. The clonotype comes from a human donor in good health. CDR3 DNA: TGTGCCAGTAGAGGGACTCCGGCGGGCGGTGAAGCTTTCTTT. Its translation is CASRGTPAGGEAFF.